These 18 T cell receptor beta chains were all obtained from the same sample, sequenced in a study of regulatory dendritic cells for organ transplantation. The method was immunoSEQ multiplex PCR; TCRdb's version includes in-frame clones alone and lacks a portion of them. This sample yields 30,000 to 40,000 clones, of which roughly 91% are seen a single time; over 0.05% belongs to the top ten. Sequenced material: naive CD4+ T cells from blood. Subset given: CD45RA+ naive T cells. The receptors were sampled from a human donor in good health.

The chain recombines TRBV5-1 with TRBJ2-7, with a possible D match to TRBD1 (5 bases). The CDR3 has 15 residues. V gave up 5 bases and J gave up 2 bases, with 17 bases separating them. CDR1 SGHRS and CDR2 YFSETQ come from the germline V gene. CDR3: CASSRTGHSPYEQYF. The CDR3 nucleotides read TGCGCCAGCAGTAGGACCGGACACTCCCCCTACGAGCAGTACTTC.

The chain is built from TRBV28 and TRBJ1-3, with D perhaps matching TRBD1 (5 bases). Germline loops: CDR1 MDHEN, CDR2 SYDVKM. The CDR3 extends over 14 amino acids. The V end lost 6 bases, the J end lost 4 bases, and 13 bases lay between the germline ends. The CDR3 is CASSPAWGGNTIYF. In DNA form, the CDR3 reads TGTGCCAGCAGCCCCGCGTGGGGCGGAAACACCATATATTTT.

This chain joins TRBV2 and TRBJ1-4; 9 bases match TRBD1. Germline lookup yields CDR1 SNHLY and CDR2 FYNNEI. This CDR3 is 16 amino acids long. V trimming: 5 bases; J trimming: 2 bases; junction bases outside the gene matches: 6. The CDR3: CASSSHTGGTNEKLFF. As DNA, the CDR3 is TGTGCCAGCAGTTCCCATACAGGGGGCACTAATGAAAAACTGTTTTTT.

The chain combines TRBV7-8 with TRBJ2-5, with TRBD2 identical over 9 bases. Losses at the gene ends were 5 bases for V and 2 bases for J; bases not matched to a gene: 6. This CDR3 has 15 amino acids. Germline V CDR1 and CDR2: SGHVS, FQNEAQ. The CDR3 here is CASSPNTSGQETQYF. In nucleotides, the CDR3 is TGTGCCAGCAGCCCGAATACTAGCGGGCAAGAGACCCAGTACTTC.

This clone appeared a single time. The chain joins TRBV4-3 to TRBJ2-3; D not certain. The V gene's germline CDR1 is LGHNA and CDR2 YSLEER. V was clipped by 2 bases and J by 6 bases, with 9 bases between them. The CDR3 is 13 amino acids. CDR3 in DNA: TGCGCCAGCAGCCAACGTCTGGGGGATACGCAGTATTTT. Residues: CASSQRLGDTQYF.

This chain uses TRBV9 with TRBJ2-1; TRBD2 aligns across 7 bases. Per germline, CDR1 SGDLS and CDR2 YYNGEE. This CDR3 is built from 17 residues. Germline trimming cut 4 bases from V and 5 bases from J; bases unmatched to any gene: 15. The CDR3 loop is CASSITLRSSGDNEQFF. CDR3 nucleotides: TGTGCCAGCAGCATCACTCTCCGATCTAGCGGAGACAATGAGCAGTTCTTC.

This clone was found once. This chain uses TRBV18 with TRBJ2-3; 13 bases are a match to TRBD2. CDR3 length: 16 residues. Looked up from germline, CDR1 is KGHSH and CDR2 is LQKENI. V shed 2 bases, J shed 6 bases, and the junction held 5 bases outside the gene matches. For the CDR3, the DNA is TGTGCCAGCTCACCATCCACTAGCGGGAGGGCCGATACGCAGTATTTT. Translating it yields CASSPSTSGRADTQYF.

The V call is TRBV6-5, the J call TRBJ2-7; TRBD2 matches at 8 bases. Germline assignment: CDR1 MNHEY and CDR2 SVGAGI. Trimming took 6 bases from V and 3 from J; bases not matched to a gene: 10. The CDR3 runs 15 residues. The CDR3 nucleotides are TGTGCCAGCAGGCAAACTAGCGGAATTAACTACGAGCAGTACTTC. Protein sequence: CASRQTSGINYEQYF.

The chain recombines TRBV28 with TRBJ1-6; 7 positions agree with TRBD1. V shed 6 bases, J shed 14 bases, and the junction held 7 bases outside the gene matches. This CDR3 has 12 amino acids. Germline values: CDR1 MDHEN, CDR2 SYDVKM. The CDR3, as DNA: TGTGCCAGCAGGCCAGGGGGTAGTACCCTCCACTTT. This translates into CASRPGGSTLHF.

V gene TRBV5-5 combines with J gene TRBJ2-4; 8 nucleotides match TRBD1. V dropped 3 bases and J dropped 4; count of bases not matched to a gene: 3. Germline loops: CDR1 SGHKS, CDR2 YYEKEE (reference sequence). This CDR3 has 14 residues. The CDR3 bases are TGTGCCAGCAGCTCCCGACAGGGGAAAAACATTCAGTACTTC. Translation: CASSSRQGKNIQYF.

The chain couples TRBV29-1 to TRBJ1-2; no firm D call. CDR1 is SQVTM, CDR2 ANQGSEA, per germline. There are 11 residues in the CDR3. Trimming removed 6 bases at V and 2 bases at J, with 7 bases between. CDR3 coding DNA: TGCAGCGTACAGAGCAACTATGGCTACACCTTC. Translation gives CSVQSNYGYTF.

The V gene is TRBV7-2, the J gene TRBJ2-3; the D is unclear. This CDR3 region has 14 residues. The V end was cut by 5 bases, the J end by 6 bases, with 15 bases between. From germline, CDR1 is SGHTA and CDR2 FQGNSA. The CDR3 DNA reads as TGTGCCAGCAGCCAGAACGGACGTGGGGATACGCAGTATTTT. It yields the protein CASSQNGRGDTQYF.

The V and J genes are TRBV18 and TRBJ1-4; weak D call: TRBD1 (5 bases). The CDR3 sequence is 16 residues long. V lost 6 bases to trimming and J lost 0 bases, with 14 bases between them. The germline gives CDR1 KGHSH, CDR2 LQKENI. DNA of the CDR3: TGTGCCAGCTCCCTGCAAAGGACACCAACTAATGAAAAACTGTTTTTT. It translates to CASSLQRTPTNEKLFF.

The V call is TRBV7-2, the J call TRBJ2-7, with 7 bases matching TRBD1. Germline values: CDR1 SGHTA, CDR2 FQGNSA. V shed 5 bases, J shed 5 bases, and the junction held 9 bases outside the gene matches. This CDR3 spans 14 amino acids. CDR3 residues: CASSRRQGSDEQYF. CDR3 sequence (DNA): TGTGCCAGCAGCCGAAGACAGGGTTCTGACGAGCAGTACTTC.

The genes are TRBV6-5 and TRBJ2-7, with a tentative D call TRBD2 (6 bases). Trimming stripped 6 bases from V and 2 bases from J, with 14 bases between. The germline CDR1 and CDR2 sequences are MNHEY and SVGAGI. CDR3 size: 14 residues. In DNA, the CDR3 is TGTGCCAGCAGGCTAGCGCCTGAGACCTACGAGCAGTACTTC. This gives the protein CASRLAPETYEQYF.

The J gene is TRBJ2-5, the V gene TRBV6-1, with D possibly being TRBD1 (7 bases). Trimming removed 4 bases at V and 8 bases at J, with 23 bases between. Germline V gives CDR1 MNHNS, CDR2 SASEGT. The CDR3 is 16 amino acids. The CDR3 sequence is CASSVRGTDALGTQYF. CDR3 DNA: TGTGCCAGCAGTGTCCGCGGGACAGACGCTCTGGGCACCCAGTACTTC.

This chain connects TRBV10-1 to TRBJ1-1, with D tentatively TRBD1 (5 bases). In germline, CDR1 is WNHNN, CDR2 SYGVQD (reference sequence). V lost 0 bases, J lost 0 bases, and 29 bases lay in between. The CDR3 is made up of 22 amino acids. CDR3 sequence (DNA): TGCGCCAGCAGTGAGTCAGGCGGGGGTTGGGGAGGGCCCCGCGAGATGAACACTGAAGCTTTCTTT. Translating it yields CASSESGGGWGGPREMNTEAFF.

The chain recombines TRBV6-6 with TRBJ2-1; TRBD2 aligns across 12 bases. Germline V gene sequence: CDR1 MNHNY, CDR2 SVGAGI (reference sequence). The length of the CDR3 is 15 residues. Trimming took 2 bases from V and 9 from J; bases not matched to a gene: 5. This CDR3 reads CASSYRLAGVSEQFF. In nucleotides, the CDR3 is TGTGCCAGCAGTTACAGACTAGCGGGAGTTAGTGAGCAGTTCTTC.